These 16 T cell receptor beta chains came from one sample sequenced in a study of radiation and T cells in renal cell carcinoma. Time point denoted: baseline pretreatment blood. Documented treatment: 15 Gy SBRT to primary tumor, nephrectomy 4 weeks later. Profiling relied on immunoSEQ multiplex PCR, and the TCRdb table lists in-frame clones only, not all of them. The sample contains about 59,000 clones, just under 80% of which appear only once. Specimen: blood, collected from a patient whose treatment included radiotherapy and nephrectomy. The receptors stem from a man aged 55 to 70 with renal cell carcinoma.

V is TRBV2 and J is TRBJ2-1, with 10 bases lining up with TRBD2. Germline lookup yields CDR1 SNHLY and CDR2 FYNNEI. This CDR3 has 15 residues. V shed 5 bases and J 6 bases; nucleotides not matched to a gene: 7. CDR3: CASSLLAGRSNEQFF. The CDR3 DNA sequence: TGTGCCAGCAGTTTACTAGCGGGGCGGTCCAATGAGCAGTTCTTC.

The chain recombines TRBV9 with TRBJ2-2, with a weak D call TRBD1 (5 bases). CDR3 length equals 16 residues. The germline V and J ends were trimmed by 2 bases and 0 bases, with 11 bases remaining between them. From germline, CDR1 is SGDLS and CDR2 YYNGEE. CDR3 in amino acids: CASSVGHATNTGELFF. The CDR3 bases are TGTGCCAGCAGCGTTGGACACGCTACGAACACCGGGGAGCTGTTTTTT.

The chain employs TRBV10-3 and TRBJ1-1, with D perhaps matching TRBD1 (6 bases). The CDR3 is made up of 14 amino acids. CDR1 is ENHRY, CDR2 SYGVKD, per germline. Trimming left V 3 bases short and J 4 bases short, with 12 bases between. Here the CDR3 DNA reads TGTGCCATCAGTGAACCCAGGGGTTCCACTGAAGCTTTCTTT. It codes for CAISEPRGSTEAFF.

The gene calls are TRBV7-9 and TRBJ2-7; TRBD2 aligns across 9 bases. Germline CDR1 reads SEHNR; CDR2 reads FQNEAQ (reference sequence). V gave up 5 bases and J gave up 10 bases; unmatched junction bases: 12. The CDR3 is 14 residues long. CDR3 in DNA: TGTGCCAGCAGCCCCCCAGGGCCTAGCGGGATACAGTACGTC. This translates into CASSPPGPSGIQYV.

The chain combines TRBV6-1 with TRBJ2-3; D is ambiguous. CDR3 length equals 14 residues. Trimming removed 0 bases from V and 6 bases from J, with 10 bases in between. Per germline, CDR1 MNHNS and CDR2 SASEGT. The CDR3 loop is CASSEALIGDTQYF. Here the CDR3 DNA reads TGTGCCAGCAGTGAAGCGCTTATAGGTGATACGCAGTATTTT.

This chain uses TRBV2 with TRBJ2-1; D not certain. Germline V gives CDR1 SNHLY, CDR2 FYNNEI. The CDR3 sequence is 13 residues long. The V gene lost 3 bases and the J gene lost 5 bases, with 8 bases spanning the gap. The CDR3, as DNA: TGTGCCAGCAGTGATGGCAGCAACAATGAGCAGTTCTTC. The encoded protein is CASSDGSNNEQFF.

The chain carries TRBV6-6 and TRBJ2-7; 13 positions agree with TRBD2. Germline V gene data show CDR1 as MNHNY and CDR2 as SVGAGI (reference sequence). J was trimmed by 2 bases and V by 5 bases; bases with no gene match: 6. CDR3 length: 16 residues. The CDR3: CASSPPGTSGAYEQYF. CDR3 nucleotides: TGTGCCAGCAGTCCCCCAGGGACTAGCGGGGCCTACGAGCAGTACTTC.

The J gene is TRBJ1-1, the V gene TRBV27; D unclear. CDR3 size: 12 residues. Germline V CDR1 and CDR2: MNHEY, SMNVEV (reference sequence). The ends were cut back, 7 bases at V and 4 bases at J, with 10 bases in the middle. The CDR3 spells CASTGYGTEAFF. CDR3 bases: TGTGCCAGCACCGGATATGGCACTGAAGCTTTCTTT.

Note on this clone: A read error is likely, as this CDR3 ends without the conserved phenylalanine or tryptophan. The genes are TRBV27 and TRBJ1-2; perhaps TRBD1 as D (5 bases). Germline lookup yields CDR1 MNHEY and CDR2 SMNVEV (reference sequence). This CDR3 region has 14 residues. V was shortened by 6 bases and J by 4 bases, with 15 bases between the two germline ends. The CDR3 sequence: CASSSAGDPYGYTL. DNA for the CDR3: TGTGCCAGCAGCTCCGCGGGGGATCCCTATGGCTACACCCTC.

The table lists this clone with a count of one. This CDR3 is also generated by other DNA sequences in the sample. The CDR3 here is CASSLVSGNSPLHF. DNA for the CDR3: TGCGCCAGCAGCTTGGTGTCCGGGAATTCACCCCTCCACTTT. This chain uses TRBV5-1 with TRBJ1-6; the D is unclear. Germline-derived CDR1 and CDR2 are SGHRS and YFSETQ. This CDR3 has 14 residues. V lost 0 bases to trimming and J lost 7 bases, with 8 bases between them.

This CDR3 reads CASSITESSYNSPLHF. Here the CDR3 DNA reads TGTGCCAGTAGTATAACAGAGAGCTCCTATAATTCACCCCTCCACTTT. The gene calls are TRBV19 and TRBJ1-6; D ambiguous. The V and J ends lost 2 bases and 0 bases respectively, with 8 bases between them. The CDR3 loop spans 16 amino acids. Germline V CDR1 and CDR2: LNHDA, SQIVND (reference sequence).

This chain joins TRBV30 and TRBJ2-7; D gene uncertain. Germline V gives CDR1 GTSNPN, CDR2 SVGIG (reference sequence). This CDR3 comprises 12 residues. The V end lost 0 bases, the J end lost 2 bases, and 5 bases lay between the germline ends. CDR3 in DNA: TGTGCCTGGAGTGTATCGGCCTACGAGCAGTACTTC. Its protein product is CAWSVSAYEQYF.

The chain employs TRBV28 and TRBJ1-5; D uncertain. Germline V lookup: CDR1 MDHEN, CDR2 SYDVKM. The CDR3 runs to 14 residues. Trimming left V 3 bases short and J 3 bases short, with 9 bases between. The CDR3 reads CASSFFSNNQPQHF. DNA of the CDR3: TGTGCCAGCAGTTTTTTCTCCAACAATCAGCCCCAGCATTTT.

V usage is TRBV6-5 and J usage is TRBJ2-5; D uncertain. Trimming left V 8 bases short and J 4 bases short, with 17 bases between. Germline values: CDR1 MNHEY, CDR2 SVGAGI. The CDR3 loop spans 14 amino acids. CDR3 DNA: TGTGCCAGCTCAGGTGATGGGTTTCCAGAGACCCAGTACTTC. Amino acids: CASSGDGFPETQYF.

This chain links TRBV19 with TRBJ2-5; TRBD1 matches 7 bases. J lost 5 bases, V lost 7 bases, and 10 bases had no gene match. Germline V CDR1 and CDR2: LNHDA, SQIVND (reference sequence). The length of the CDR3 is 14 residues. The CDR3 sequence: CASKNRGAGETQYF. CDR3 coding DNA: TGTGCCAGTAAAAACAGGGGAGCTGGGGAGACCCAGTACTTC. Supplemented by reference TRBV19 and TRBJ2-5, the full variable domain reads DGGITQSPKYLFRKEGQNVTLSCEQNLNHDAMYWYRQDPGQGLRLIYYSQIVNDFQKGDIAEGYSVSREKKESFPLTVTSAQKNPTAFYLCASKNRGAGETQYFGPGTRLLVL.

This clone was found a few times. This sequence joins TRBV18 and TRBJ2-3; unclear D gene. Germline loops: CDR1 KGHSH, CDR2 LQKENI. The germline V and J ends were trimmed by 1 base and 0 bases, with 14 bases remaining between them. This CDR3 has 17 amino acids. The CDR3 loop is CASSPLPDTPSTDTQYF. The CDR3 nucleotides read TGTGCCAGCTCACCACTGCCAGACACCCCTAGCACAGATACGCAGTATTTT. The whole variable domain, remainder taken from reference TRBV18 and TRBJ2-3, is NAGVMQNPRHLVRRRGQEARLRCSPMKGHSHVYWYRQLPEEGLKFMVYLQKENIIDESGMPKERFSAEFPKEGPSILRIQQVVRGDSAAYFCASSPLPDTPSTDTQYFGPGTRLTVL.